This is a list of T cell receptor beta chains from one sample in a study of type 1 and type 2 diabetes patients. TCRdb reanalysed the multiplex PCR reads using MiXCR and keeps one entry per CDR3 protein. Of some 250,000 distinct CDR3 sequences detected, roughly 50% appear once; the ten largest clones hold roughly an eighth. Source material: peripheral blood mononuclear cells (PBMCs). Receptor source: a young man with type 2 diabetes. CDR3s include the opening cysteine and the closing phenylalanine or tryptophan. Each record gives: J gene, V gene, clone size, D gene, CDR3 DNA, CDR3 protein. The D gene is left open where the match is weak. Expanded clones are given a class, and other clones once, few, many or no size at all.

>TRBJ2-5|TRBV20-1|few|.
TGCAGTGCCCTGAACGTTGAGACCCAGTACTTC
CSALNVETQYF
>TRBJ2-3|TRBV29-1|.|TRBD2
TGCAGCGTTGGACAAACTAGCGGGAGGGGAGATACGCAGTATTTT
CSVGQTSGRGDTQYF
>TRBJ1-1|TRBV4-3|.|TRBD1
TGCGCCAGCAGCCAAGCTAGGCGGGACAGGGAGCTAAAGGCTTTCTTT
CASSQARRDRELKAFF
>TRBJ2-1|TRBV12-3/TRBV12-4|few|.
TGTGCCAGCAGGTCGCAGACGTACAATGAGCAGTTCTTC
CASRSQTYNEQFF
>TRBJ2-7|TRBV10-3|many|TRBD1
TGTGCCATCAGCGGACAGGGTACCTACGAGCAGTACTTC
CAISGQGTYEQYF
>TRBJ2-5|TRBV4-2|.|.
TGTGCCAGCAGCCAAGACTTCGCGGGGCCTCAAGAGACCCAGTACTTC
CASSQDFAGPQETQYF
>TRBJ1-2|TRBV10-2|.|TRBD1
TGCGCCAGCAGTGAAACAGGGGGCGACGGTGGCTACACCTTC
CASSETGGDGGYTF
>TRBJ2-5|TRBV24-1|few|.
TGTGCCACCAGTGATTTGTTCGGGGGGACACAAGAGACCCAGTACTTC
CATSDLFGGTQETQYF
>TRBJ1-1|TRBV12-3/TRBV12-4|many|.
TGTGCCAGCAGTCCGGGAGACGCGAACACTGAAGCTTTCTTT
CASSPGDANTEAFF
>TRBJ2-1|TRBV5-1|few|.
TGCGCCAGCAGCTCAGAAGGATACAATGAGCAGTTCTTC
CASSSEGYNEQFF
>TRBJ2-1|TRBV25-1|few|.
TGTGCCAGCAGGAGCGGAGGCTCCTACAATGAGCAGTTCTTC
CASRSGGSYNEQFF
>TRBJ1-2|TRBV6-1|.|TRBD1
TGTGCCAGCAGTTACACCGGGACAGCCTATGGCTACACCTTC
CASSYTGTAYGYTF